This T cell receptor (beta chain) was identified in a study of T cells after yellow fever vaccination. Study results and caveats: Booster samples showed a return of most primary-vaccination clones (under 97% CD4, approximately 90% CD8).

For TCR, cDNA came from 5'RACE template switching, which added a universal primer site and UMIs. TCRdb redid the calling of the 5' RACE reads with MiXCR, one entry per CDR3 protein. Among 300,000 to 400,000 distinct CDR3 sequences listed, about 12% were seen once. The V gene end was trimmed by 0 bases and the J gene end by 10 bases; junction bases not matched to a gene: 8. Germline-derived CDR1 and CDR2 are SGHRS and YFSETQ. The CDR3 runs 15 residues. In regard to this clonotype: The antigen is not known.

The receptor was isolated from a man aged 18 to 30 who received the YFV17D yellow fever vaccine. Sequenced here: CD4+ T cells sorted from PBMCs, sampled 15 days after the yellow fever booster vaccination. The rearrangement uses TRBV5-1 and TRBJ2-1, with 9 bases aligning to TRBD1. The CDR3 region has the DNA TGCGCCAGCAGCTTGGAAGGACAGGGGATTCGCGAGCAGTTCTTC. Its protein is CASSLEGQGIREQFF.